The source of this T cell receptor beta chain is a study of cytotoxic CD8 clonotypes in ibrutinib-treated CLL. Background on the study: After treatment lasting a median approximately eleven months, range 6 to 36, response samples were collected.

Concerning this clone itself: Its antigen is currently unknown.

The assay was immunoSEQ multiplex PCR, and TCRdb's table has in-frame clones only and misses some. This sample has roughly 47,000 clones; about half occur once, and the top ten carry about 33%. Study-wide results and caveats: Upon ibrutinib response clonality rose, and upon progression it fell back toward baseline.

The CDR3 loop spans 13 amino acids. Trimming left V 0 bases short and J 11 bases short, with 13 bases between. CDR1 KGHSH and CDR2 LQKENI come from the germline V gene. The rearrangement links TRBV18 to TRBJ1-1; D remains unclear. The specimen comprised PBMCs, sampled after 12 months of ibrutinib treatment. The sequence was collected from a human donor with chronic lymphocytic leukemia. The CDR3 DNA reads as TGTGCCAGCTCACCACCAGAGGGAACTATCGCTTTCTTT. Amino acid sequence: CASSPPEGTIAFF. The whole variable domain, remainder taken from reference TRBV18 and TRBJ1-1, is NAGVMQNPRHLVRRRGQEARLRCSPMKGHSHVYWYRQLPEEGLKFMVYLQKENIIDESGMPKERFSAEFPKEGPSILRIQQVVRGDSAAYFCASSPPEGTIAFFGQGTRLTVV.